Below, one T cell receptor (beta chain) is given with its context. Its antigen is not identified. This specimen comes from a study of blood T cells in healthy people across ages. Study-wide points: Unknown CMV status may confound age-related changes in expanded clones.

This CDR3 has 11 residues. The ends were cut back, 6 bases at V and 11 bases at J, with 12 bases in the middle. Germline CDR1 and CDR2: MNHEY and SMNVEV (reference sequence). With a J-beta primer mix and a sample-barcoded 5' primer, a second PCR ran about 6 to 11 cycles. TCRdb itself ran the 5' RACE reads through MiXCR, one entry per CDR3 protein. The sample records 1 million or so distinct CDR3 sequences, over 35% being singletons. The sample comprised blood. This TCR was sampled from a woman aged 55-70 years in good health. The chain couples TRBV27 to TRBJ2-3; D may match TRBD1 or TRBD2 (5 bases each). This chain's CDR3 is CASSGLRGQYF. The CDR3 region has the DNA TGTGCCAGCAGCGGACTGAGGGGGCAGTATTTT.